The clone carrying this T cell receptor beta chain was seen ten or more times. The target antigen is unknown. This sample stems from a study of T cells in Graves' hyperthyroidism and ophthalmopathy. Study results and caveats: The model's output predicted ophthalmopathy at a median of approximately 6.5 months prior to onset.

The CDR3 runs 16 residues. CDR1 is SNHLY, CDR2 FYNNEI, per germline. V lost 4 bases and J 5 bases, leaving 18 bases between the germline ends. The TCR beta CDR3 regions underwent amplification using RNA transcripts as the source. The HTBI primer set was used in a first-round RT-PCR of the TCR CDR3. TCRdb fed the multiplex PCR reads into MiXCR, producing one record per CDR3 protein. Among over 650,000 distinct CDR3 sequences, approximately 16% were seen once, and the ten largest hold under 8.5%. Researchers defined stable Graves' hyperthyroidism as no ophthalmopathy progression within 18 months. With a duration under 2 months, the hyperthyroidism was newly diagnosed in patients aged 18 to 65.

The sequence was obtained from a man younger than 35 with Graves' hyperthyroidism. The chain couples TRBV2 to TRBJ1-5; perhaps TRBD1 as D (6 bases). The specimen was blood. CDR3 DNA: TGTGCCAGCAGTGTCAGGTTCCGGGACAAGTATCAGCCCCAGCATTTT. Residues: CASSVRFRDKYQPQHF. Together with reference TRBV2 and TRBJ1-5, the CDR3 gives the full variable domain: EPEVTQTPSHQVTQMGQEVILRCVPISNHLYFYWYRQILGQKVEFLVSFYNNEISEKSEIFDDQFSVERPDGSNFTLKIRSTKLEDSAMYFCASSVRFRDKYQPQHFGDGTRLSIL.